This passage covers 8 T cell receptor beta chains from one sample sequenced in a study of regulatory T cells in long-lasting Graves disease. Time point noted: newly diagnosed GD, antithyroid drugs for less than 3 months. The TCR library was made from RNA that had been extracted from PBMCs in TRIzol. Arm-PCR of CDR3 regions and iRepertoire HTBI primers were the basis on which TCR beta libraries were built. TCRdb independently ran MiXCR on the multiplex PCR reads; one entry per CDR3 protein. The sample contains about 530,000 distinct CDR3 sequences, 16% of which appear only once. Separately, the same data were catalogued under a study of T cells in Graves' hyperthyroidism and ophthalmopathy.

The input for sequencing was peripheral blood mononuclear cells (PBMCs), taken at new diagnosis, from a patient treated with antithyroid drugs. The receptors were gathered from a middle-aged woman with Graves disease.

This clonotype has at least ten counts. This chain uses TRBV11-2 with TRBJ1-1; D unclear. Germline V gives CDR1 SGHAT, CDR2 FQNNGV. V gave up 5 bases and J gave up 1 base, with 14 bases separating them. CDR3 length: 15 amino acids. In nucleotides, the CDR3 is TGTGCCAGCAGCCCCAACTTAGGGAGGAACACTGAAGCTTTCTTT. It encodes CASSPNLGRNTEAFF.

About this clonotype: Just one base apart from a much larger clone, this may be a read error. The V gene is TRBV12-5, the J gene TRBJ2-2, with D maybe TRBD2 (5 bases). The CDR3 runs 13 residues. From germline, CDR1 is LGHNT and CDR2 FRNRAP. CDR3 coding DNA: TGTGCTAGTGGTTTGTACTGGGCCGGGGAGCTGCTTTTT. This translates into CASGLYWAGELLF.

The CDR3 here is CASSLEVSNQPQHF. CDR3 nucleotide sequence: TGTGCCAGCAGTTTAGAAGTTAGCAATCAGCCCCAGCATTTT. This sequence joins TRBV12-3 or TRBV12-4 and TRBJ1-5; D is undetermined. V lost 1 base and J 0 bases, leaving 4 bases between the germline ends. CDR3 length equals 14 residues.

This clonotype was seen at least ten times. CDR3 sequence (DNA): TGTGCCAGCAGACCACTAGCGGGGGCCCAAGAGACCCAGTACTTC. It encodes CASRPLAGAQETQYF. V gene TRBV5-6 combines with J gene TRBJ2-5, with 11 nucleotides matching TRBD2. The length of the CDR3 is 15 residues. The germline gives CDR1 SGHDT, CDR2 YYEEEE. V gave up 5 bases and J gave up 1 base; unmatched junction bases: 4.

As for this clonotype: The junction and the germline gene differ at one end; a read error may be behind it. The CDR3 sequence: CASSTMGTRYF. The CDR3 DNA is TGTGCCAGCAGCACCATGGGGACCCGGTACTTC. This chain joins TRBV27 and TRBJ2-1; possibly TRBD1 or TRBD2 for D (5 bases each). The CDR3 is 11 amino acids. CDR1 and CDR2 (germline): MNHEY, SMNVEV (reference sequence).

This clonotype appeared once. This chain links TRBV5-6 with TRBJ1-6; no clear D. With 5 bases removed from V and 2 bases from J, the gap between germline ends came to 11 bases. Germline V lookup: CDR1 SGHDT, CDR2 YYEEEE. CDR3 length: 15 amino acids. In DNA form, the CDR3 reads TGTGCCAGCAGGAGATTCGAGCCCTATAATTCACCCCTCCACTTT. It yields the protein CASRRFEPYNSPLHF.

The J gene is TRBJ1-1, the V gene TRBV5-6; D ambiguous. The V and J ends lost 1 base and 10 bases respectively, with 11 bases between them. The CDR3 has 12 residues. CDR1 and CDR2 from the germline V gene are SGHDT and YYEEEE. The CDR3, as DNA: TGTGCCAGCAGCTTGAGTGGGTCACGAGCTTTCTTT. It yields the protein CASSLSGSRAFF.

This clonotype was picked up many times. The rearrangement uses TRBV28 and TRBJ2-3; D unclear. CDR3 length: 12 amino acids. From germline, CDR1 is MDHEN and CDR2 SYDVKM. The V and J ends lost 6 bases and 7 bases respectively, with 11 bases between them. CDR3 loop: CASSSGFYTQYF. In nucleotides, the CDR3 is TGTGCCAGCAGCTCCGGGTTTTATACGCAGTATTTT.